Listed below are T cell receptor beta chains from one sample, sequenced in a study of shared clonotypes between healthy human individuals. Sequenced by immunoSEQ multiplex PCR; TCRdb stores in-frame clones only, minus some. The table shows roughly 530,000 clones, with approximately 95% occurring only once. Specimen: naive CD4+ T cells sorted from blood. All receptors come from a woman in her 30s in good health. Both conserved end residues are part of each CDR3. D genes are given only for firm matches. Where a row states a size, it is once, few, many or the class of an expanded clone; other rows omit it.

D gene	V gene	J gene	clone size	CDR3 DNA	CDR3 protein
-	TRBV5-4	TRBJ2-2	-	TGTGCCAGCAGCCAGGGACAAGGGTTGGACGGGGAGCTGTTTTTT	CASSQGQGLDGELFF
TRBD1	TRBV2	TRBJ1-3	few	TGTGCCAGCAGGGGGACAGGCTCTGGAAACACCATATATTTT	CASRGTGSGNTIYF
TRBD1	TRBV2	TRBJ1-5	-	TGTGCCAGCAGAGAGACAGGGGAACAGCCCCAGCATTTT	CASRETGEQPQHF
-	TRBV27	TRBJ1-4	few	TGTGCCAGCAGTTTACGGATTAATGAAAAACTGTTTTTT	CASSLRINEKLFF
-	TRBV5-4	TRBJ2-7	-	TGTGCCAGCAGCTTTCGGTCCACGTCCTCCTACGAGCAGTACTTC	CASSFRSTSSYEQYF
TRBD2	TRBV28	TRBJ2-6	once	TGTGCCCATGGGGAGGGGCGTCCTGGGGCCAACGTCCTGACTTTC	CAHGEGRPGANVLTF
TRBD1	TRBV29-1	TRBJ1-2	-	TGCAGCGTCGACAGGGAGGGCTACACCTTC	CSVDREGYTF
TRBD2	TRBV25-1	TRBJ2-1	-	TGTGCCAGCAGTGACGAGGCTAGCGGGAGGGCGCATGAGCAGTTCTTC	CASSDEASGRAHEQFF
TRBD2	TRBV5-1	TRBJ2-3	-	TGCGCCAGCAGCTTCTCCGGGACTAGCGGGAGAGGTCCTAGCACAGATACGCAGTATTTT	CASSFSGTSGRGPSTDTQYF
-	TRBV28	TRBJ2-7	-	TGTGCCAGCAGTTTGGGGATTGGCGAGCAGTACTTC	CASSLGIGEQYF
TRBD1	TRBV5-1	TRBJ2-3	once	TGCGCCAGCAGCCAACAGGGGTCAGATACGCAGTATTTT	CASSQQGSDTQYF
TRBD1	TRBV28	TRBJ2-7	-	TGTGCCAGCAGCTCATCACCGACAGGGCTCTACGAGCAGTACTTC	CASSSSPTGLYEQYF
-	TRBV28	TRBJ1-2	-	TGTGCCAGCAGTCAATCGGGGTACGGCTACACCTTC	CASSQSGYGYTF
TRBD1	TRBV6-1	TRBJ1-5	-	TGTGCCAGCCGTGGACAGGGGGCGTTAAGCAATCAGCCCCAGCATTTT	CASRGQGALSNQPQHF
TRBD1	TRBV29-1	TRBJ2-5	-	TGCAGCGTGACGGACAGGGCGGGAGAGACCCAGTACTTC	CSVTDRAGETQYF
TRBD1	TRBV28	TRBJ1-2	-	TGTGCCAGCAGACCAATCCAGGGGGGTGGCTACACCTTC	CASRPIQGGGYTF
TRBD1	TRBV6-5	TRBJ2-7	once	TGTGCCAGCAGTTCCGTACAGGGGTCCTACGAGCAGTACTTC	CASSSVQGSYEQYF